These 4 T cell receptor beta chains were sequenced from one sample in a study of blood T cells in healthy people across ages (dated by TCRdb to between 2014 and 2016). Libraries were prepared through 5' RACE. Reads for this sample came from an Illumina HiSeq 2500. The second PCR ran for about 7 to 11 cycles and used a J-beta primer mix along with a sample-barcoded 5' primer. TCRdb's own reprocessing of the public reads used fastp at Q25 and MiXCR and kept productive beta chains. Rows with a matching CDR3 protein are joined into one entry that keeps the most common DNA and genes. The sample data list roughly 700,000 distinct CDR3 sequences, and about half of these were observed just once. The ten most abundant clones make up around a third of the sample. Sequences were obtained from blood. All receptors come from an older woman in good health.

The rearrangement links TRBV5-1 to TRBJ2-5; possible D gene TRBD1, 6 bases. The CDR3 runs 15 residues. V lost 4 bases, J lost 2 bases, and 15 bases lay in between. Looked up from germline, CDR1 is SGHRS and CDR2 is YFSETQ. The CDR3 sequence is CASSRGWTEQETQYF. The CDR3 nucleotides are TGCGCCAGCAGCCGGGGTTGGACAGAACAAGAGACCCAGTACTTC.

The V call is TRBV6-2 or TRBV6-3, the J call TRBJ1-2; D may be TRBD1 (5 bases). CDR3 length: 15 residues. Trimming removed 5 bases from V and 1 base from J, with 14 bases in between. Germline V gene lookup returns CDR1 MNHEY and CDR2 SVGEGT. The chain's CDR3 is CASSDPGHLNYGYTF. In nucleotides, the CDR3 is TGTGCCAGCAGTGATCCTGGACACCTTAACTATGGCTACACCTTC.

This clonotype was seen only a few times. The chain uses TRBV20-1 and TRBJ1-4; D is undetermined. Between the trimmed V and J ends, which lost 6 bases and 4 bases, there was a span of 21 bases. Germline V CDR1 and CDR2: DFQATT, SNEGSKA (reference sequence). The CDR3 loop spans 16 amino acids. The CDR3 nucleotides are TGCAGTGCCGAAATACGGCAAGGCAGGCATAATGAAAAACTGTTTTTT. It codes for CSAEIRQGRHNEKLFF.

This clonotype has only a few counts. The V and J genes are TRBV6-5 and TRBJ2-1, with 7 nucleotides matching TRBD1. The CDR3 extends over 15 amino acids. The trim removed 4 bases at V and 6 bases at J, leaving 9 bases unmatched. CDR1 is MNHEY, CDR2 SVGAGI, per germline. Here the CDR3 reads CASSSTISGGNEQFF. The CDR3 bases are TGTGCCAGCAGTTCCACAATCTCAGGGGGCAATGAGCAGTTCTTC.